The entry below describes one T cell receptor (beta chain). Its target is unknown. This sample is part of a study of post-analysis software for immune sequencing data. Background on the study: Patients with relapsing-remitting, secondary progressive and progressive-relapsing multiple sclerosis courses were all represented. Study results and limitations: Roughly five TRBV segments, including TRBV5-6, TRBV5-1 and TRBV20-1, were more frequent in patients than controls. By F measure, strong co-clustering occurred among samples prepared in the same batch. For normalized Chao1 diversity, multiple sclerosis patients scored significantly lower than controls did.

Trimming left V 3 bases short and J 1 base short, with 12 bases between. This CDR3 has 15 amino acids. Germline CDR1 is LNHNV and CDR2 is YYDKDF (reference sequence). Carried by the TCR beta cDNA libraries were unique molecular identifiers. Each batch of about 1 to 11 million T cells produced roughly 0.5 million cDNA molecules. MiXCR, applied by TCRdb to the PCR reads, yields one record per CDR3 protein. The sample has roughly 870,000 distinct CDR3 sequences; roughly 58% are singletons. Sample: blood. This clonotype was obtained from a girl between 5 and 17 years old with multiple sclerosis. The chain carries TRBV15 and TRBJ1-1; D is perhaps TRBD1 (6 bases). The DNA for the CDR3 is TGTGCCACCAGCAGGGCAGGGGTGGCGAACACTGAAGCTTTCTTT. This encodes CATSRAGVANTEAFF.